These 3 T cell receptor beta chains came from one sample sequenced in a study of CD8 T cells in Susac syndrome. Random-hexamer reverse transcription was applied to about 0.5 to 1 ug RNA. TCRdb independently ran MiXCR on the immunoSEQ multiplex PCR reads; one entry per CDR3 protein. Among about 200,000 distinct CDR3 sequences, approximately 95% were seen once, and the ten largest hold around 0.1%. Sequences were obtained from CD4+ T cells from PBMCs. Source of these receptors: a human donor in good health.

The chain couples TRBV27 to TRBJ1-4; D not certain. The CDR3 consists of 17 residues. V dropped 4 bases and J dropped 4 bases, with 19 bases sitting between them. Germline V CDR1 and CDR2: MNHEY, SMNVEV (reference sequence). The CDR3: CASSWQSTIGLNEKLFF. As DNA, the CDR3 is TGTGCCAGCAGTTGGCAGTCGACAATAGGGCTTAATGAAAAACTGTTTTTT. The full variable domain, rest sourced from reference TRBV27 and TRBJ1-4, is EAQVTQNPRYLITVTGKKLTVTCSQNMNHEYMSWYRQDPGLGLRQIYYSMNVEVTDKGDVPEGYKVSRKEKRNFPLILESPSPNQTSLYFCASSWQSTIGLNEKLFFGSGTQLSVL.

CDR3 loop: CASSLRQGITGELFF. CDR3 in DNA: TGTGCCAGCAGCTTGAGGCAGGGGATAACCGGGGAGCTGTTTTTT. The rearrangement uses TRBV5-4 and TRBJ2-2, with a weak D call TRBD1 (6 bases). Per the germline V gene, CDR1 is SGHNT and CDR2 is YYREEE (reference sequence). V was trimmed by 1 base and J by 5 bases, leaving 12 bases between them. There are 15 residues in the CDR3.

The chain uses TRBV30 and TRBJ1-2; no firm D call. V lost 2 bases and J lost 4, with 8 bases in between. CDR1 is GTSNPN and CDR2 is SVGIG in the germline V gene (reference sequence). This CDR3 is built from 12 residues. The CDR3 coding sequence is TGTGCCTGGAGTCCCGAGGGCTATGGCTACACCTTC. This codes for CAWSPEGYGYTF. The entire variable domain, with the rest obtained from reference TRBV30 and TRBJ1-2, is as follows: SQTIHQWPATLVQPVGSPLSLECTVEGTSNPNLYWYRQAAGRGLQLLFYSVGIGQISSEVPQNLSASRPQDRQFILSSKKLLLSDSGFYLCAWSPEGYGYTFGSGTRLTVV.